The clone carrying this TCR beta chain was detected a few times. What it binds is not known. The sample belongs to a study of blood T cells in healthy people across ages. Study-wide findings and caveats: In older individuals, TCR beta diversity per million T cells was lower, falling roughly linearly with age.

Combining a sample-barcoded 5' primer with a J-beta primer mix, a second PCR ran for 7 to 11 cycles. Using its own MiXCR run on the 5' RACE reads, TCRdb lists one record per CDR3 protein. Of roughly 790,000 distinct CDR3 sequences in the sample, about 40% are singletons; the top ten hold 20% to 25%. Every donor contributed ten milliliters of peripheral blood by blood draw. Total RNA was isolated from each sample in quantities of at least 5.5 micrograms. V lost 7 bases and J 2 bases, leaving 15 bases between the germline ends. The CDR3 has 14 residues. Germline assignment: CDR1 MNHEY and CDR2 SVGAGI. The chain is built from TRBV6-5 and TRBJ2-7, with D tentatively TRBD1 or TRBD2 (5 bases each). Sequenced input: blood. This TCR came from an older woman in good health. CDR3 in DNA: TGTGCCAGCAAACCGGGGCCGGGCCCCTACGAGCAGTACTTC. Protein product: CASKPGPGPYEQYF.